Here is one T cell receptor beta chain with its context. Its antigen is not identified. The source of the sample is a study of CD4 T cells in relation to SARS-CoV-2 and coronaviruses. This CDR3 region has 15 residues. Looked up from germline, CDR1 is MNHNS and CDR2 is SASEGT. Trimming took 1 base from V and 13 from J, leaving 20 bases between them. Profiling relied on immunoSEQ multiplex PCR, and the TCRdb table lists in-frame clones only, not all of them. Of 30,000 to 40,000 clones listed, under 80% are singletons. The sequenced material came from memory CD4+ T cells from PBMCs, cultured in vitro. The rearrangement links TRBV6-1 to TRBJ2-1; D gene uncertain. The clonotype originates from an adult with COVID-19. The CDR3 nucleotides read TGTGCCAGCAGTGAAGTAAGAAGGTTCAGGTTAACTCAGTTCTTC. As protein: CASSEVRRFRLTQFF.